Described below is a single TCR beta chain sequence and its context. What this receptor recognizes is not known. The sample holds no much larger clone one base away, and base qualities are not on file. The data belong to a study of blood T cells in healthy people across ages (dated by TCRdb to between 2014 and 2017). A note on the overall study: Template switching captured roughly one uniquely barcoded TCR beta cDNA molecule per two T cells in model experiments. Four age groups were formed from the donors: young (average approximately 15 years), middle-aged (approximately 40), aged (about 68) and long-lived (about 80). To avoid experimental bias, donors of different ages were randomly spread across the sequencing lanes. The study measured age-related changes in TCR beta repertoire diversity using deep sequencing normalized with unique cDNA molecular identifiers. For two donors (one aged 18 to 30 and one aged 80 or older), the study analyzed two additional independent replicas of 1 million unique cDNA reads from the same blood draw.

Overall study results and their limits: Compared with the aged group, more naive CD4+ T cells, fewer expanded clones and increased TCR diversity were shown by the long-lived group, suggesting age selection. There was a strong correlation between observed TCR beta diversity and the percentage of naive T cells measured by flow cytometry. Estimates of total diversity based on one million sequenced T cells were regarded as lower bounds and as underestimates. As age increased, observed TCR beta diversity per million T cells dropped in a roughly linear way, and a significant reduction was already evident by age 40. Because profiling used bulk unsorted PBMCs, naive and antigen-experienced compartments could not be compared conclusively. Because the CMV infection status of the donors was unknown, age-related changes in expanded clonotypes may potentially have been confounded.

The 39 donors, aged 6 to 90 years, were systemically healthy Caucasian individuals from Russia. Each donor gave 8 to 10 milliliters of peripheral blood, drawn into EDTA-treated Vacutainer tubes. Ficoll-Paque density-gradient centrifugation was used to isolate PBMCs, with at least 7 million per sample. Total RNA, at least 6 micrograms per sample, was extracted from PBMCs with Trizol reagent. The percentages of naive CD45RAhigh/CD27high T cells were determined by flow cytometry on a PBMC aliquot from every donor. Libraries came from 5' RACE. The instrument was an Illumina HiSeq 2500. A second roughly 7 to 12 cycle PCR used a sample-barcoded 5' primer and a J-beta primer mix. Each TCR beta cDNA molecule received a unique molecular identifier from a template-switch 5' adaptor carrying 12 random nucleotides. Each sample yielded at least 3 million CDR3-containing paired-end reads. The Mint cDNA synthesis kit, primed by a TRBC-specific oligonucleotide, was used to synthesize first-strand cDNA from all RNA. Following uracil-DNA glycosylase treatment, a first 18-cycle PCR with universal primers M1SS and BC2_uni_R was performed on all cDNA. The published analysis was carried out like this. For normalization, 1 million high-quality reads were randomly selected from each sample, with every read carrying a distinct molecular identifier. Reads with shared molecular identifiers were discarded instead of being binned into consensus sequences. MiTCR, run with a Q25 quality threshold and the strictest error-elimination algorithm, handled CDR3 identification, clonotype clustering and error correction. Lower-bound total TCR beta diversity was estimated with a nonparametric unseen species model using Euler transformation. TCRdb trimmed the raw reads at Q25, called clones with MiXCR and kept productive beta chains. Identical CDR3 protein sequences are pooled into one entry, listed with their most common genes and DNA. These V and J calls rely on TCRdb rather than the paper's analysis. The sample table shows nearly 1 million distinct CDR3 sequences, and just over 50% are seen once. Clones ranked in the top ten supply around a fifth of the sample.

The receptor was derived from an older woman in good health. Sequenced material: blood.

For the CDR3, the sequence is CEIRASGRYSTDTQYF. The DNA reads as follows: TGTGAAATTCGGGCTAGCGGGAGGTATAGCACAGATACGCAGTATTTT. The V and J genes are TRBV27 and TRBJ2-3; 11 central bases correspond to TRBD2. The CDR3, cysteine through phenylalanine, is 16 amino acids long. Kept here is only the CDR3 DNA, which spans 48 bases and is read in frame from base 1. The germline V gene encodes CDR1 MNHEY and CDR2 SMNVEV (reference sequence).